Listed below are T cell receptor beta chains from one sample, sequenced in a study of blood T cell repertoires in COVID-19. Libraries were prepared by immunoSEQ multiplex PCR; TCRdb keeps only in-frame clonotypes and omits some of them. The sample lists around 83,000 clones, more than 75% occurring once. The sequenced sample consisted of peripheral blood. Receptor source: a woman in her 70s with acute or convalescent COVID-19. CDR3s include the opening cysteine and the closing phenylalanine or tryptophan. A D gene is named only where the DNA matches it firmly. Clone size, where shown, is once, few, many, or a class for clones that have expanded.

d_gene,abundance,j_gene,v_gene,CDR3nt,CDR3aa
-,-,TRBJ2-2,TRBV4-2,TGTGCCAGCGTTGGGGTCCCGGGGGCCGGGGAGCTGTTTTTT,CASVGVPGAGELFF
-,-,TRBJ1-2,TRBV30,TGTGCCTGGAGTGTAATGGGCCTTAATGGCTACACCTTC,CAWSVMGLNGYTF
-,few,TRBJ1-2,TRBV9,TGTGCCAGCAGCGACCCGGGTCCCCTAGGCCACTATCATGGCTACACCTTC,CASSDPGPLGHYHGYTF
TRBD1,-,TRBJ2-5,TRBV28,TGTGCCAGCAGCCCGGGACAGGGTATGAAGACCCAGTACTTC,CASSPGQGMKTQYF
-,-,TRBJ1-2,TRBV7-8,TGTGCCAGCAGCTTAGGTCTGACACCATATGGCTACACCTTC,CASSLGLTPYGYTF
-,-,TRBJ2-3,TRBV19,TGTACCAGTAGTATGTCAGGCACAGATACGCAGTATTTT,CTSSMSGTDTQYF
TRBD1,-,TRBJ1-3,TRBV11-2,TGTGCCAGCAGCCGACAGGGCCTCTCTGGAAACACCATATATTTT,CASSRQGLSGNTIYF
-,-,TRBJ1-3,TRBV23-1,TGCGCCAGCGACGCCCAGGGCTCTGGAAACACCATATATTTT,CASDAQGSGNTIYF
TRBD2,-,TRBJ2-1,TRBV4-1,TGCGCCAGCAGCCAAGGGGGACTAGCGGGATGGAATGAGCAGTTCTTC,CASSQGGLAGWNEQFF
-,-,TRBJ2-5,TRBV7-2,TGTGCCAGCAGCTTATTAGGGGAGGCTGGAGAGACCCAGTACTTC,CASSLLGEAGETQYF
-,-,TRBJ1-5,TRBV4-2,TGTGCCAGCAGCCAAGAAGGGGGTTTGGTTCAGCCCCAGCATTTT,CASSQEGGLVQPQHF
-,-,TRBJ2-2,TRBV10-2,TGCGCCAGCAGTGATTTGGGACTCCAGAACACCGGGGAGCTGTTTTTT,CASSDLGLQNTGELFF
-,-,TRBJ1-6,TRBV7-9,TGTGCCAGCAGCTCCGAGTATAATTCACCCCTCCACTTT,CASSSEYNSPLHF
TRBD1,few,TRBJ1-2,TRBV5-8,TGTGCCAGCAGCCTCCGACAGGGGGCGAAGGGCTACACCTTC,CASSLRQGAKGYTF
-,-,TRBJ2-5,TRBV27,TGTGCCAGCAGTTTATCGAAAACGGGGGGCGGGACCCAGTACTTC,CASSLSKTGGGTQYF
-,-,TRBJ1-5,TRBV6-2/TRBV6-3,TGTGCCAGCAGTTACTCAGGGGCAGCTCAGTCCCAGCATTTT,CASSYSGAAQSQHF
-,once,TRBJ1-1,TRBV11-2,TGTGCCAGCAGCTTAGCAGAGAACACTGAAGCTTTCTTT,CASSLAENTEAFF
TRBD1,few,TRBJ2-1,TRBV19,TGTGCCAGCGTTGCGGGACAGGGGTACAATGAGCAGTTCTTC,CASVAGQGYNEQFF
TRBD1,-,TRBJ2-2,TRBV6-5,TGTGCCAGCAGGAGGGACAGGGGGTACACCGGGGAGCTGTTTTTT,CASRRDRGYTGELFF
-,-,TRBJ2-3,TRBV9,TGTGCCAGCAGTATCGGGAGCACAGATACGCAGTATTTT,CASSIGSTDTQYF
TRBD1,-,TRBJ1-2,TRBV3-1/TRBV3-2,TGTGCCAGCAGCCATGTACAGGGGGCGCGGTTCGGCTACACCTTC,CASSHVQGARFGYTF
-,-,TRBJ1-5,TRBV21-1,TGTGCCAGCAGCTCCCCGATACAGAACAATCAGCCCCAGCATTTT,CASSSPIQNNQPQHF
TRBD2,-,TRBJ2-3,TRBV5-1,TGCGCCAGCAGCCCCGGGGTAGCGGGGGCCCTACAGTATTTT,CASSPGVAGALQYF
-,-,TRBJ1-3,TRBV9,TGTGCCAGCAGCGTATCTCAGGGGTTTAGCTCTGGAAACACCATATATTTT,CASSVSQGFSSGNTIYF
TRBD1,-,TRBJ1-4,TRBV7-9,TGTGCCAGCAGCTTTGGGGGGACAGAAGAGGGTGAAAAACTGTTTTTT,CASSFGGTEEGEKLFF
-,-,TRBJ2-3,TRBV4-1,TGCGCCAGCAGCCCCTCGGGGACTCCCACAGATACGCAGTATTTT,CASSPSGTPTDTQYF
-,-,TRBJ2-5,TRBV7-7,TGTGCCAGCAGCCGGGATGGACAGCCGCAAGAGACCCAGTACTTC,CASSRDGQPQETQYF
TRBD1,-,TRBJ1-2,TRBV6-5,TGTGCCAGCAGTTCCGTTTCAGGGGGCGGGTATGGCTACACCTTC,CASSSVSGGGYGYTF
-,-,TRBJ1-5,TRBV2,TGTGCCAGCAGTGCCTATAGCAATCAGCCCCAGCATTTT,CASSAYSNQPQHF
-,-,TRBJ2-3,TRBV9,TGTGCCAGCAGCCCAGACCGGGGAGATACGCAGTATTTT,CASSPDRGDTQYF
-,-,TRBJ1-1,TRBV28,TGTGCCAGCAGTCTGGCACAGGGTGGCACTGAAGCTTTCTTT,CASSLAQGGTEAFF
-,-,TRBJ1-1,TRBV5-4,TGTGCCAGCAGCTTTCAGGGTAACACTGAAGCTTTCTTT,CASSFQGNTEAFF
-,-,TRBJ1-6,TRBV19,TGTGCCAGTAGTATTGACGGGGCCTATAATTCACCCCTCCACTTT,CASSIDGAYNSPLHF
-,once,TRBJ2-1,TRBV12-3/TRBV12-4,TGTGCCAGCAGTTTTCGGGGTTACAATGAGCAGTTCTTC,CASSFRGYNEQFF
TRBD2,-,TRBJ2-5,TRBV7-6,TGTGCCAGCCATGGACTAGCGAAGGAGACCCAGTACTTC,CASHGLAKETQYF
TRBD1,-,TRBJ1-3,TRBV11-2,TGTGCCAGCAGCTACAGGGGGGTCAATAACTCTGGAAACACCATATATTTT,CASSYRGVNNSGNTIYF
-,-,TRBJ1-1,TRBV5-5,TGTGCCAGCAGCTTAATCTGGGGCTCTGAAGCTTTCTTT,CASSLIWGSEAFF
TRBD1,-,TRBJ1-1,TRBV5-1,TGCGCCAGCAGCTTGGAGGGACAGCGGACTACTGAAGCTTTCTTT,CASSLEGQRTTEAFF
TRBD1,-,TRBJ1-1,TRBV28,TGTGCCAGCAGTCTTCGGGACAGGGGGCGTCAGAACACTGAAGCTTTCTTT,CASSLRDRGRQNTEAFF
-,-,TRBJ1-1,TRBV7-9,TGTGCCAGCAGCTTAGGACTAAGGATGGGCAACACTGAAGCTTTCTTT,CASSLGLRMGNTEAFF
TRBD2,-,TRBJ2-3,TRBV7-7,TGTGCCAGCAGCTCGCAGCGGGAGTCAGATACGCAGTATTTT,CASSSQRESDTQYF
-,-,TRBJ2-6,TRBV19,TGTGCCAGTAGTTCGGTTCGTCCTGGGGCCAACGTCCTGACTTTC,CASSSVRPGANVLTF
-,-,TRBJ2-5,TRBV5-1,TGCGCCAGCAGCTTGGTTAACGGGGTACAAGAGACCCAGTACTTC,CASSLVNGVQETQYF
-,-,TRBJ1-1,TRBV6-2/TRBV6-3,TGTGCCAGCAGTTACCCTGGTACAGGGAAAGGCCTTTGGAGGAACACTGAAGCTTTCTTT,CASSYPGTGKGLWRNTEAFF
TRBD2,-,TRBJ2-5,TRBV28,TGTGCCAGCAGTTTTAGCGCTAGCGGGGGGGCCAGAGAGACCCAGTACTTC,CASSFSASGGARETQYF
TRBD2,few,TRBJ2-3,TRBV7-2,TGTGCCAGCAGCTCGGGACTAGCGGGAGAGACAGATACGCAGTATTTT,CASSSGLAGETDTQYF
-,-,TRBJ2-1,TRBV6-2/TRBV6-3,TGTGCCAGCAGTTACGGGGCGGGGACCATTGAGCAGTTCTTC,CASSYGAGTIEQFF
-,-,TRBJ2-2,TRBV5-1,TGCGCCAGCAGTAGGGGAAGTGACACCGGGGAGCTGTTTTTT,CASSRGSDTGELFF
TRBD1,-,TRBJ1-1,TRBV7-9,TGTGCCAGCAGTTGGACAGGGATGAACACTGAAGCTTTCTTT,CASSWTGMNTEAFF
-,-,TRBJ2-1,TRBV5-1,TGCGCCAGCAGCTTGGAACACTACAATGAGCAGTTCTTC,CASSLEHYNEQFF
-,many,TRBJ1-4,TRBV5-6,TGTGCCAGCAGCTTGAGGTTACAGGGAGAAAAACTGTTTTTT,CASSLRLQGEKLFF
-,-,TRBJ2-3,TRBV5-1,TGCGCCAGCAGAGAGGGGGTCGCAGATACGCAGTATTTT,CASREGVADTQYF
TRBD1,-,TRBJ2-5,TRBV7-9,TGTGCCAGCAGCTTGGGTCAGGGGGCGAAGATGACGGAGACCCAGTACTTC,CASSLGQGAKMTETQYF
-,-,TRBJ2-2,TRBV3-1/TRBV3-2,TGTGCCAGCAGCCTACGATCGGGGTTGACCGGGGAGCTGTTTTTT,CASSLRSGLTGELFF
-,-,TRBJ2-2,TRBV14,TGTGCCAGCAGCCAAGAGCCAGTTATATCCGGGGAGCTGTTTTTT,CASSQEPVISGELFF